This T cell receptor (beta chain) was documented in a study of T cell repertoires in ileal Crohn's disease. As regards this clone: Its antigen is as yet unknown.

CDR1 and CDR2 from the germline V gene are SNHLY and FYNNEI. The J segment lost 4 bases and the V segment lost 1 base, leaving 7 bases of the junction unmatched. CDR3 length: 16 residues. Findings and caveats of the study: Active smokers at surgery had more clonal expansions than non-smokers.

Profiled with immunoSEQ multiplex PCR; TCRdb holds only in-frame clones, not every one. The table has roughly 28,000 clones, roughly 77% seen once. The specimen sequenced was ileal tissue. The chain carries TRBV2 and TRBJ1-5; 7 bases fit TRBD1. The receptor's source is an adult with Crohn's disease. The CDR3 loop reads CASSEGGRGPNQPQHF. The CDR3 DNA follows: TGTGCCAGCAGTGAAGGCGGTAGGGGGCCGAATCAGCCCCAGCATTTT.